The 7 T cell receptor beta chains reported below all come from one sample, sequenced in a study of blood T cell repertoires in COVID-19. This table comes from immunoSEQ multiplex PCR, and its TCRdb copy is limited to in-frame clones, with some not included. The sample has some 170,000 clones, 80% seen once. The sequencing input was PBMCs or T cells enriched from blood (not recorded which). All receptors derive from a man in his forties who had recovered from COVID-19.

In DNA form, the CDR3 reads TGTGCCAGCTCACCACCGCGTCCAGGGTCTGACCATGAGCAGTTCTTC. This codes for CASSPPRPGSDHEQFF. The J gene is TRBJ2-1, the V gene TRBV18; D is perhaps TRBD1 (5 bases). Looked up from germline, CDR1 is KGHSH and CDR2 is LQKENI. The V gene lost 0 bases and the J gene lost 8 bases, with 17 bases spanning the gap. The CDR3 sequence is 16 residues long.

The rearrangement links TRBV5-1 to TRBJ2-7; D is perhaps TRBD2 (6 bases). This CDR3 contains 14 residues. V was shortened by 1 base and J by 0 bases, with 8 bases between the two germline ends. Germline values: CDR1 SGHRS, CDR2 YFSETQ. CDR3 sequence reads: CASSLSGGSYEQYV. The CDR3 DNA reads as TGCGCCAGCAGCTTGTCCGGGGGCTCCTACGAGCAGTACGTC.

The gene calls are TRBV6-5 and TRBJ1-2; TRBD1 agrees at 11 bases. V lost 5 bases to trimming and J lost 6 bases; unmatched junction nucleotides: 5. The germline V gene has CDR1 MNHEY and CDR2 SVGAGI. The CDR3 totals 14 residues. The CDR3 DNA follows: TGTGCCAGCAGTACGGGACAGGGGGAGCATGGCTACACCTTC. Translated, it gives CASSTGQGEHGYTF.

The genes are TRBV24-1 and TRBJ1-5; D is unresolved. The CDR3 extends over 14 amino acids. Per germline, CDR1 KGHDR and CDR2 SFDVKD. Trimming left V 5 bases short and J 0 bases short, with 7 bases between. CDR3: CATSGRYSNQPQHF. The CDR3 DNA follows: TGTGCCACCAGTGGCCGGTATAGCAATCAGCCCCAGCATTTT.

This clone turned up a few times. This chain's CDR3 is CASSDSSGGTFF. Written as DNA, the CDR3 is TGTGCCAGCAGTGACTCGAGCGGGGGAACTTTCTTT. The V and J genes are TRBV6-4 and TRBJ1-1; weak D call: TRBD1 (5 bases). Germline V gene data show CDR1 as MRHNA and CDR2 as SNTAGT. Trimming stripped 0 bases from V and 12 bases from J, with 11 bases between. CDR3 length equals 12 residues.

V and J are TRBV11-2 and TRBJ1-4; D perhaps matches TRBD1 (5 bases). The V end was cut by 1 base, the J end by 8 bases, with 14 bases between. The CDR3 has 15 residues. Germline CDR1 SGHAT, CDR2 FQNNGV. The CDR3 nucleotides are TGTGCCAGCAGCTTAGGGAGCTCGGAGGGGGAAAAACTGTTTTTT. Translated, it gives CASSLGSSEGEKLFF.

This sequence joins TRBV27 and TRBJ2-2; 7 bases fit TRBD1. CDR3 length: 18 amino acids. The V gene end was trimmed by 5 bases and the J gene end by 0 bases; junction bases not matched to a gene: 12. Germline-derived CDR1 and CDR2 are MNHEY and SMNVEV (reference sequence). CDR3 bases: TGTGCCAGCAGTCCGATCCGAGGGGACAGCCCGAACACCGGGGAGCTGTTTTTT. Residues: CASSPIRGDSPNTGELFF.